The next 4 T cell receptor beta chains were all read from a single sample in a study of shared clonotypes between healthy human individuals. Libraries were prepared by immunoSEQ multiplex PCR; TCRdb keeps only in-frame clonotypes and omits some of them. Seen here are 1.6 million or so clones, 98% to 99% observed once, and the top ten hold approximately 0.38%. The specimen sequenced was naive CD4+ T cells sorted from blood. Indicated subset: CD45RA+ positively selected. These receptors all come from a man younger than 45 in good health.

CDR3 DNA sequence: TGTGCCAGCAGCTTAGAGCACAGGGATTACACCATATATTTT. Translated: CASSLEHRDYTIYF. The chain recombines TRBV11-2 with TRBJ1-3; perhaps TRBD1 as D (6 bases). V gave up 0 bases and J gave up 8 bases, with 11 bases separating them. The length of the CDR3 is 14 residues. Germline CDR1 and CDR2: SGHAT and FQNNGV.

This chain links TRBV5-1 with TRBJ2-1, with 8 nucleotides matching TRBD1. Germline CDR1 reads SGHRS; CDR2 reads YFSETQ. The CDR3 contains 15 residues. V was clipped by 3 bases and J by 3 bases; unmatched bases: 5. The CDR3 region is CASSSGTGYYNEQFF. In DNA, the CDR3 is TGCGCCAGCAGCTCAGGGACAGGCTACTACAATGAGCAGTTCTTC.

In its sample, this clone was seen once. CDR3 protein: CASRQTSGSLDTQYF. The CDR3 nucleotides read TGTGCCAGCAGGCAAACTAGCGGGAGTTTAGATACGCAGTATTTT. J is TRBJ2-3 and V is TRBV7-2; 11 bases map to TRBD2. Germline trimming cut 6 bases from V and 5 bases from J; bases unmatched to any gene: 7. The germline V gene encodes CDR1 SGHTA and CDR2 FQGNSA. CDR3 size: 15 residues.

The chain carries TRBV18 and TRBJ2-7; 11 nucleotides match TRBD2. The V gene's germline CDR1 is KGHSH and CDR2 LQKENI. The trim removed 5 bases at V and 3 bases at J, leaving 3 bases unmatched. The CDR3 runs 14 residues. CDR3 amino acids: CASSSGTSGYEQYF. CDR3 bases: TGTGCCAGCTCATCCGGGACTAGCGGCTACGAGCAGTACTTC.